Listed below are T cell receptor beta chains from one sample, sequenced in a study of OX40 agonist ivuxolimab in advanced cancers. Here immunoSEQ multiplex PCR was the method, and the copy in TCRdb shows in-frame clones only, minus some. The repertoire includes approximately 62,000 clones, about 92% of them detected once, and 10% to 15% sits in the top ten. Sequenced here: CD4+ or CD8+ T cells sorted from blood, sampled in a trial of the OX40 agonist ivuxolimab. Source of these receptors: an adult with an advanced solid tumor such as melanoma, head and neck, liver or kidney cancer. The CDR3 runs from the conserved cysteine through the conserved F or W. Each record gives: J gene, V gene, D gene, clone size, CDR3 protein, CDR3 DNA. D genes are given only for firm matches. Clone size, where shown, is once, few, many, or a class for clones that have expanded.

>TRBJ2-7|TRBV7-3|-|-
CASSLMFSPLTYEQYF
TGTGCCAGCAGCTTAATGTTCTCACCATTAACCTACGAGCAGTACTTC
>TRBJ2-3|TRBV19|-|-
CASSIAPRDTDTQYF
TGTGCCAGTAGTATAGCCCCCAGGGATACAGATACGCAGTATTTT
>TRBJ2-7|TRBV4-2|TRBD2|-
CASSHDGQEPGLAGGPHEQYF
TGTGCCAGCAGCCACGATGGACAAGAGCCGGGACTAGCGGGAGGGCCTCACGAGCAGTACTTC
>TRBJ2-7|TRBV27|-|-
CASQVVGFANEQYF
TGTGCCAGTCAAGTGGTAGGATTTGCTAACGAGCAGTACTTC
>TRBJ2-5|TRBV27|-|-
CASSLFGETQYF
TGTGCCAGCAGTTTATTTGGGGAGACCCAGTACTTC
>TRBJ2-1|TRBV7-6|TRBD2|-
CASSFGLAVPSSYNEQFF
TGTGCCAGCAGCTTTGGTCTAGCGGTCCCTAGCTCCTACAATGAGCAGTTCTTC
>TRBJ2-7|TRBV27|TRBD1|-
CASSVAGTGIYEQYF
TGTGCCAGCAGCGTGGCCGGGACAGGGATCTACGAGCAGTACTTC
>TRBJ2-3|TRBV15|TRBD2|-
CATSRGLASTDTQYF
TGTGCCACCAGCAGGGGACTAGCGAGCACAGATACGCAGTATTTT
>TRBJ2-1|TRBV9|-|-
CASSVFRTAVRNNEQFF
TGTGCCAGCAGCGTATTCCGAACAGCCGTCCGGAACAATGAGCAGTTCTTC
>TRBJ2-7|TRBV29-1|TRBD2|-
CSVRGTSVEQYF
TGCAGCGTTCGTGGGACTAGCGTCGAGCAGTACTTC
>TRBJ2-7|TRBV6-1|-|-
CASSEAQLSAYEQYF
TGTGCCAGCAGTGAAGCACAGTTGTCTGCCTACGAGCAGTACTTC
>TRBJ2-7|TRBV6-5|-|-
CASTSMRAIYEQYF
TGTGCCAGCACTTCCATGAGGGCTATCTACGAGCAGTACTTC
>TRBJ2-1|TRBV29-1|TRBD2|once
CSARGGLYNEQFF
TGCAGCGCGCGGGGGGGCCTCTACAATGAGCAGTTCTTC
>TRBJ2-3|TRBV27|-|-
CASSLPGNTQYF
TGTGCCAGCAGTTTGCCGGGAAATACGCAGTATTTT
>TRBJ2-1|TRBV11-2|TRBD2|-
CASSDTSGNYNEQFF
TGTGCCAGCAGCGACACTAGCGGGAACTACAATGAGCAGTTCTTC
>TRBJ2-7|TRBV7-9|TRBD1|-
CASTSNRDSSGYEQYF
TGTGCCAGCACCTCCAACCGGGACAGTAGTGGCTACGAGCAGTACTTC
>TRBJ2-7|TRBV19|-|-
CASSKGWSSYEQYF
TGTGCCAGTAGTAAGGGATGGAGCTCCTACGAGCAGTACTTC
>TRBJ1-5|TRBV2|TRBD1|-
CASSRRQGADQPQHF
TGTGCCAGCAGTCGCCGACAGGGGGCGGACCAGCCCCAGCATTTT
>TRBJ1-2|TRBV29-1|-|-
CSAREEGRYGYTF
TGCAGCGCTCGGGAGGAGGGGCGCTATGGCTACACCTTC
>TRBJ2-7|TRBV9|-|-
CASSVAPGYYEQYF
TGTGCCAGCAGCGTAGCTCCGGGGTACTACGAGCAGTACTTC
>TRBJ2-1|TRBV19|-|-
CASSIAGSLFDYNEQFF
TGTGCCAGTAGTATAGCCGGGAGCCTCTTTGATTACAATGAGCAGTTCTTC
>TRBJ1-1|TRBV11-2|-|-
CASNEWGTEAFF
TGTGCCAGCAACGAGTGGGGCACTGAAGCTTTCTTT
>TRBJ2-5|TRBV11-2|-|-
CASSFRGRLQETQYF
TGTGCCAGCAGCTTCCGGGGGCGCTTACAAGAGACCCAGTACTTC
>TRBJ2-1|TRBV7-9|-|-
CATKRPGNNEQFF
TGTGCCACCAAGAGACCCGGCAACAATGAGCAGTTCTTC
>TRBJ1-5|TRBV5-8|-|-
CASSFKTGPNQPQHF
TGTGCCAGCAGCTTTAAGACAGGACCAAATCAGCCCCAGCATTTT
>TRBJ1-3|TRBV13|TRBD1|-
CASSFGSGTGGRDTIYF
TGTGCCAGCAGCTTCGGATCCGGGACAGGGGGGAGGGACACCATATATTTT
>TRBJ2-7|TRBV10-2|-|-
CASRDEKGSYEQYF
TGCGCCAGCAGGGACGAGAAAGGGTCCTACGAGCAGTACTTC
>TRBJ1-3|TRBV10-3|TRBD1|-
CAISESHRGGPGNTIYF
TGTGCCATCAGTGAGTCACACAGGGGTGGACCTGGAAACACCATATATTTT
>TRBJ2-5|TRBV11-2|TRBD1|-
CASSPQGSWETQYF
TGTGCCAGCAGTCCACAGGGGTCTTGGGAGACCCAGTACTTC
>TRBJ2-3|TRBV27|TRBD2|-
CASSLGGRGADTQYF
TGTGCCAGCAGTTTAGGCGGGAGGGGGGCAGATACGCAGTATTTT
>TRBJ2-3|TRBV15|-|-
CATSREVGSSTDTQYF
TGTGCCACCAGCAGAGAGGTGGGCTCTAGCACAGATACGCAGTATTTT
>TRBJ2-7|TRBV13|-|-
CASSLRGAPAYEQYF
TGTGCCAGCAGCTTACGGGGGGCGCCCGCCTACGAGCAGTACTTC
>TRBJ1-2|TRBV11-1|TRBD1|-
CASSFSGGPGDYGYTF
TGTGCCAGCAGTTTCTCAGGGGGCCCAGGTGACTATGGCTACACCTTC
>TRBJ1-2|TRBV5-1|TRBD1|-
CASSFSGTGASLLYGYTF
TGCGCCAGCAGCTTCTCCGGGACAGGGGCTTCCTTACTCTATGGCTACACCTTC
>TRBJ2-3|TRBV12-5|-|-
CASGSGFTTDTQYF
TGTGCTAGTGGTTCGGGGTTTACTACAGATACGCAGTATTTT
>TRBJ2-5|TRBV7-9|TRBD2|-
CASSVSGGGVVVQYF
TGTGCCAGCAGCGTTAGCGGGGGTGGCGTAGTAGTGCAGTACTTC
>TRBJ1-2|TRBV19|-|-
CASSPQGRDGYTF
TGTGCCAGTAGTCCGCAGGGGCGGGATGGCTACACCTTC
>TRBJ1-1|TRBV5-1|-|-
CASSLGLVTEAFF
TGCGCCAGCAGCTTGGGACTGGTGACTGAAGCTTTCTTT
>TRBJ2-7|TRBV19|TRBD1|-
CASGSGQGPYEQYF
TGTGCCAGTGGCTCAGGACAGGGACCCTACGAGCAGTACTTC
>TRBJ2-2|TRBV6-5|-|-
CASSYGVGAGELFF
TGTGCCAGCAGTTACGGGGTAGGCGCCGGGGAGCTGTTTTTT
>TRBJ2-5|TRBV11-2|TRBD2|-
CASSTLTSGRGETQYF
TGTGCCAGCAGCACTTTGACTAGCGGGAGAGGGGAGACCCAGTACTTC
>TRBJ2-3|TRBV7-9|TRBD1|-
CASSLAPGQGFTDTQYF
TGTGCCAGCAGCTTAGCCCCGGGACAGGGATTCACAGATACGCAGTATTTT
>TRBJ2-7|TRBV7-9|TRBD2|-
CASSNLAGYSYEQYF
TGTGCCAGCAGCAACCTAGCGGGGTACTCCTACGAGCAGTACTTC
>TRBJ1-3|TRBV12-5|-|-
CASLESGNTIYF
TGTGCTAGTTTGGAATCTGGAAACACCATATATTTT
>TRBJ2-7|TRBV9|-|-
CASSVGDRPYEQYF
TGTGCCAGCAGCGTAGGTGACAGGCCCTACGAGCAGTACTTC